The 2 T cell receptor beta chains below all came from one sample that was sequenced in a study of early T cells in non-severe SARS-CoV-2 infection. TCRdb analysed the 5' RACE reads with MiXCR anew, one entry per CDR3 protein. The table lists approximately 32,000 distinct CDR3 sequences, approximately 6.3% of them singletons. Sequencing was carried out using whole blood. Receptor source: an adult who was a healthcare worker with PCR-confirmed SARS-CoV-2 infection or an uninfected control (not recorded which).

This sequence joins TRBV6-5 and TRBJ2-5; 8 positions match TRBD2. Germline loops: CDR1 MNHEY, CDR2 SVGAGI. The V and J ends lost 2 bases and 4 bases, in that order; junction bases with no gene match: 6. CDR3 size: 15 residues. The CDR3 nucleotides are TGTGCCAGCAGTTACAGCGGGAGTAGTCGAGAGACCCAGTACTTC. As protein: CASSYSGSSRETQYF.

This clonotype was seen a handful of times. This chain connects TRBV11-2 to TRBJ2-5; 7 positions match TRBD2. Germline-derived CDR1 and CDR2 are SGHAT and FQNNGV. The CDR3 is 14 amino acids. The trim removed 5 bases at V and 4 bases at J, leaving 7 bases unmatched. CDR3 coding DNA: TGTGCCAGCAGCGACCGTGCTAGCGGAGAGACCCAGTACTTC. Its translation: CASSDRASGETQYF.